Listed below are T cell receptor beta chains from one sample, sequenced in a study of T-cell reconstitution after alpha-beta-depleted transplantation in children. TCRdb passed the PCR reads through MiXCR, listing each CDR3 protein once. The data contain over 100,000 distinct CDR3 sequences, over 9% of them singletons. This specimen was PBMCs, taken before TCRalphabeta/CD19-depleted stem cell transplant. The receptors come from a boy aged 2 to 10 with acute lymphoblastic leukemia, due to receive a stem cell transplant. Both conserved end residues are trimmed from each CDR3.

TRBJ2-1 | TRBV7-9 | ASSLRRDHYNEQF
TRBJ2-1 | TRBV10-3 | AISRDSRSYNEQF
TRBJ2-5 | TRBV5-6 | ASSFDGNQETQY
TRBJ2-2 | TRBV20-1 | SARDPRASGTNTGELF
TRBJ1-1 | TRBV27 | ASRRGSEAF
TRBJ1-5 | TRBV7-2 | ASSLRYGQPQH
TRBJ2-5 | TRBV29-1 | SVEGTASGRGTQY
TRBJ2-7 | TRBV10-3 | AISAFFRTTNYEQY
TRBJ1-5 | TRBV6-1 | ASRLDGSNQPQH
TRBJ1-5 | TRBV20-1 | SARIEGDQPQH
TRBJ2-5 | TRBV6-1 | ASSRTGEETQY
TRBJ2-1 | TRBV11-2 | ASSPLGTSGYNEQF
TRBJ2-2 | TRBV6-1 | ASREAGGPNTGELF
TRBJ2-2 | TRBV14 | ASSQGLTGELF
TRBJ1-1 | TRBV11-2 | ASSLAGGNTEAF
TRBJ1-3 | TRBV11-2 | ASSLGHRWSFGGKERNTIY
TRBJ2-1 | TRBV20-1 | SARVQPSNEQF
TRBJ2-7 | TRBV7-2 | ASSAIAYEQY
TRBJ2-1 | TRBV20-1 | SATSWGSYNEQF
TRBJ2-1 | TRBV28 | ASSPPGLAAYNEQF
TRBJ2-3 | TRBV2 | ASRLDRAWDTQY